This T cell receptor (beta chain) is drawn from a study of blood T cell repertoires in COVID-19. Overall study context: T cells, B-cell-depleted T cells, or PBMCs supplied cDNA or gDNA.

Authors' analysis steps: Amplification of reference gene primers provided the estimated nucleated cell counts. Data came from immunoSEQ multiplex PCR; TCRdb stores just in-frame clones and leaves some out. V, J and clone size are taken as reported in that table, and D and trimming were inferred from the DNA itself. The table shows some 200,000 clones, with around four fifths occurring only once. The V gene lost 1 base and the J gene lost 4 bases, with 17 bases spanning the gap. The CDR3 has 16 amino acids. Germline lookup yields CDR1 GTSNPN and CDR2 SVGIG (reference sequence). The chain links TRBV30 to TRBJ1-3; weak D call: TRBD1 (6 bases). The specimen sequenced was peripheral blood. The sequence was collected from a woman aged 60 to 75 who had recovered from COVID-19. The CDR3 DNA reads TGTGCCTGGAGTGACGTACAGGGATTGGGAGGAAACACCATATATTTT. This codes for CAWSDVQGLGGNTIYF.